This T cell receptor (beta chain) is from a study of blood T cell repertoires in COVID-19. The wider study: Whether acute or convalescent, the COVID-19 samples came from the United States, Italy and Spain.

The V end was cut by 1 base, the J end by 1 base, with 7 bases between. The CDR3 runs 14 residues. The germline V gene encodes CDR1 MNHEY and CDR2 SMNVEV (reference sequence). Source study methods: Reference gene primer amplification gave nucleated cell count estimates. Using immunoSEQ multiplex PCR, the repertoire was profiled, and TCRdb retains in-frame clones only, with some absent. V and J calls and clone size are given by that table; D and trimming were obtained from the DNA. The data contain about 11,000 clones, around 87% of them singletons. Sequenced material: peripheral blood. The origin of this receptor is a human donor in a cohort sampled during active COVID-19. The chain couples TRBV27 to TRBJ1-1; perhaps TRBD1 as D (6 bases). The CDR3: CASSLLTGNTEAFF. DNA for the CDR3: TGTGCCAGCAGTTTATTGACAGGGAACACTGAAGCTTTCTTT.